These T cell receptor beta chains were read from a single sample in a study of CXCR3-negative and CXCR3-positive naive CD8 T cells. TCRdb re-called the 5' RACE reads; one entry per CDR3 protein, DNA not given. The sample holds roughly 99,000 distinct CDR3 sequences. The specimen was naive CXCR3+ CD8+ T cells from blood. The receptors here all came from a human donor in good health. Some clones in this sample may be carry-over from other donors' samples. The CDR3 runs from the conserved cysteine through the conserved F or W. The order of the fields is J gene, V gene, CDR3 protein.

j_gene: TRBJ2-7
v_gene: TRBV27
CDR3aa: CASRIGQGVSYEQYF

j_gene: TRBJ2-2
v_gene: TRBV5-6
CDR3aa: CTNKQGSGELFF

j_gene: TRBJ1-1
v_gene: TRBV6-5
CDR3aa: CASSYQGGTEAFF

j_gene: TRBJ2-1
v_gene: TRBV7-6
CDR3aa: CASSLSRGGGNENEQFF

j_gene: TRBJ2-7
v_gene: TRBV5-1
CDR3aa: CASSLSSSYEQYF

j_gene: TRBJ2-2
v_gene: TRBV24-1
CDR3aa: CATSDRRDSANTGELFF

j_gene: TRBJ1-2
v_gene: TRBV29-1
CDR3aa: CSTLGGQGYTF

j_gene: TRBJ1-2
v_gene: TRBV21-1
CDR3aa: CASSKVPVPWPGGEYGYTF

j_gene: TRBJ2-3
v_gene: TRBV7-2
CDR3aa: CASSYMGDTQYF

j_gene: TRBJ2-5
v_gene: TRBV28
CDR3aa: CASRIRETQYF

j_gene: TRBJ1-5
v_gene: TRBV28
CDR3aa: CATGDFGGQPQHF

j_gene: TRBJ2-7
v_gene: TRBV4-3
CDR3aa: CASSQDLRDAGGVYF

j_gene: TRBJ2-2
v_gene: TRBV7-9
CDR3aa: CASRSLPRGDTGELFF

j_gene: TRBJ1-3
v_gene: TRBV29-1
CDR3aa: CSGDLGNTIYF

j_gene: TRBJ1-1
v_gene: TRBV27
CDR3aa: CASSLKAGDLDTEAFF